The 23 T cell receptor beta chains listed next were all sequenced from one sample in a study of pediatric ulcerative colitis. TCRdb's table, derived via immunoSEQ multiplex PCR, lists solely in-frame clones and lacks some. The sample yields some 50,000 clones, more than 60% seen once. During colonoscopy, one to two rectal pinch biopsies were collected. The sample was gut tissue. Source of these receptors: a girl aged 5-17 years with moderate ulcerative colitis.

This clone came up once. J is TRBJ1-6 and V is TRBV7-3; the D gene is possibly TRBD1 (5 bases). The germline CDR1 and CDR2 sequences are SGHTA and FQGTGA. Trimming left V 6 bases short and J 0 bases short, with 9 bases between. The CDR3 spans 15 residues. This CDR3 reads CASSLDSSYNSPLHF. The CDR3 nucleotides read TGTGCCAGCAGTCTCGACAGCTCCTATAATTCACCCCTCCACTTT.

The gene calls are TRBV4-2 and TRBJ1-1, with D possibly TRBD1 on 5 matching bases. The CDR3 contains 13 residues. Trimming shortened V by 0 bases and J by 7 bases, and 9 bases separated the two germline ends. Per germline, CDR1 LGHNA and CDR2 YNFKEQ. For the CDR3, the DNA is TGTGCCAGCAGCCAAGATTTGGGGGTTGAAGCTTTCTTT. Encoded protein: CASSQDLGVEAFF.

The chain carries TRBV6-5 and TRBJ1-2, with D perhaps matching TRBD1 (5 bases). The CDR3 totals 15 residues. Per germline, CDR1 MNHEY and CDR2 SVGAGI. V lost 6 bases, J lost 5 bases, and 19 bases lay in between. CDR3 region: CASSNGGKRAYGYTF. DNA of the CDR3: TGTGCCAGCAGCAACGGGGGGAAGCGGGCATATGGCTACACCTTC.

The chain has TRBV28 and TRBJ2-1, with D possibly TRBD2 on 5 matching bases. Germline V gene data show CDR1 as MDHEN and CDR2 as SYDVKM. The CDR3 has 15 amino acids. Trimming cost V 5 bases and J 7 bases, with 18 bases left between them. The CDR3 DNA sequence: TGTGCCAGCAGTCCCCCCGGGGTAGCGTGGAATGAGCAGTTCTTC. Its translation: CASSPPGVAWNEQFF.

The rearrangement joins TRBV9 to TRBJ2-3; TRBD2 matches 10 bases. Germline CDR1 SGDLS, CDR2 YYNGEE. With V trimmed by 2 bases and J by 3 bases, 12 bases remained unmatched. This CDR3 has 18 residues. This CDR3 is CASSVLASGSSLTDTQYF. The CDR3 DNA reads TGTGCCAGCAGCGTTCTAGCTAGCGGGAGTTCTCTAACAGATACGCAGTATTTT.

This clone showed up just once. The chain carries TRBV2 and TRBJ1-3; D gene uncertain. This CDR3 is built from 14 residues. V lost 6 bases to trimming and J lost 0 bases, with 9 bases between them. Germline V gene lookup returns CDR1 SNHLY and CDR2 FYNNEI. The CDR3 sequence is CASRLSYSGNTIYF. In DNA, the CDR3 is TGTGCCAGCAGGTTGAGCTACTCTGGAAACACCATATATTTT.

The genes are TRBV4-1 and TRBJ2-5; 9 bases align to TRBD2. The J segment lost 3 bases and the V segment lost 0 bases, leaving 11 bases of the junction unmatched. CDR3 length equals 18 residues. Germline CDR1 is MGHRA and CDR2 is YSYEKL. This chain's CDR3 is CASSQDPWGSGGKETQYF. For the CDR3, the DNA is TGCGCCAGCAGCCAAGATCCCTGGGGTAGCGGGGGTAAAGAGACCCAGTACTTC.

This clone was recorded once. This sequence joins TRBV2 and TRBJ2-1, with D possibly being TRBD2 (6 bases). Trimming took 7 bases from V and 5 from J, leaving 18 bases between them. CDR3 length: 15 amino acids. Germline CDR1 reads SNHLY; CDR2 reads FYNNEI. The CDR3 reads CASKLEGQPHNEQFF. CDR3 DNA: TGTGCCAGCAAACTGGAGGGGCAACCTCACAATGAGCAGTTCTTC.

This clone was recorded once. The chain combines TRBV18 with TRBJ1-5, with D hard to call. This CDR3 is built from 15 residues. Germline assignment: CDR1 KGHSH and CDR2 LQKENI. Trimming left V 3 bases short and J 4 bases short, with 13 bases between. CDR3 protein: CASSPIGQSNQPQHF. In DNA form, the CDR3 reads TGTGCCAGCTCACCTATAGGCCAATCGAATCAGCCCCAGCATTTT.

In its sample, this clone was seen once. This sequence joins TRBV7-9 and TRBJ2-5; D possibly corresponds to TRBD2 (5 bases). In germline, CDR1 is SEHNR, CDR2 FQNEAQ (reference sequence). V lost 2 bases to trimming and J lost 5 bases, with 12 bases between them. The CDR3 contains 14 residues. Here the CDR3 DNA reads TGTGCCAGCAGCTTAAACCGCGGGCTCGAGACCCAGTACTTC. This gives the protein CASSLNRGLETQYF.

The chain uses TRBV7-9 and TRBJ2-7, with D hard to call. Germline CDR1 reads SEHNR; CDR2 reads FQNEAQ (reference sequence). There are 14 residues in the CDR3. V was shortened by 1 base and J by 4 bases, with 11 bases between the two germline ends. The DNA of the CDR3 is TGTGCCAGCAGCTTAGGCGTGACGGAATACGAGCAGTACTTC. Amino acid sequence: CASSLGVTEYEQYF.

V and J are TRBV4-1 and TRBJ2-5, with a possible D match to TRBD2 (7 bases). The CDR3 length is 16 residues. V was pared by 0 bases and J by 7 bases, with 18 bases between. Germline V gene sequence: CDR1 MGHRA, CDR2 YSYEKL. The CDR3, as DNA: TGCGCCAGCAGCCAAGACGGGGGAGGGCTCAGGGGGACCCAGTACTTC. Amino acids: CASSQDGGGLRGTQYF.

This chain joins TRBV18 and TRBJ2-5; possibly TRBD1 for D (5 bases). V was cut by 6 bases and J by 0 bases, with 20 bases left in between. Per the germline V gene, CDR1 is KGHSH and CDR2 is LQKENI. The CDR3 is 17 amino acids. The CDR3 DNA sequence: TGTGCCAGCTCCCAGAGCACAGGAAGAGAGTACCAAGAGACCCAGTACTTC. Translation gives CASSQSTGREYQETQYF.

The chain is built from TRBV6-1 and TRBJ2-2; 15 nucleotides agree with TRBD2. Germline V gene lookup returns CDR1 MNHNS and CDR2 SASEGT. CDR3 size: 18 residues. The ends lost 4 bases at V and 2 bases at J; junction bases unmatched: 5. The CDR3 sequence: CASSGTGLAGGNTGELFF. The CDR3 nucleotides read TGTGCCAGCAGTGGAACGGGACTAGCGGGAGGAAACACCGGGGAGCTGTTTTTT.

This chain connects TRBV5-1 to TRBJ2-7; 9 bases fit TRBD1. This CDR3 region has 14 residues. Germline assignment: CDR1 SGHRS and CDR2 YFSETQ. The V and J ends lost 1 base and 4 bases, in that order; junction bases with no gene match: 3. As DNA, the CDR3 is TGCGCCAGCAGCTTGACAGGGGGCGGGTACGAGCAGTACTTC. Translation gives CASSLTGGGYEQYF.

The rearrangement links TRBV30 to TRBJ1-2; D remains unclear. The V and J ends lost 0 bases and 8 bases respectively, with 16 bases between them. Germline V CDR1 and CDR2: GTSNPN, SVGIG (reference sequence). The CDR3 sequence is 14 residues long. As DNA, the CDR3 is TGTGCCTGGAGTGTCGAAAGGATAGTGGAGGGCTACACCTTC. As protein: CAWSVERIVEGYTF. Variable domain in full (rest from reference TRBV30 and TRBJ1-2): SQTIHQWPATLVQPVGSPLSLECTVEGTSNPNLYWYRQAAGRGLQLLFYSVGIGQISSEVPQNLSASRPQDRQFILSSKKLLLSDSGFYLCAWSVERIVEGYTFGSGTRLTVV.

This chain uses TRBV19 with TRBJ2-7, with D possibly matching TRBD1 (6 bases). V was pared by 1 base and J by 7 bases, with 11 bases between. The CDR3 has 13 residues. Germline V gene lookup returns CDR1 LNHDA and CDR2 SQIVND (reference sequence). The CDR3 nucleotides read TGTGCCAGTAGTATAGTATACCAGGGGGAGCAGTACTTC. Residues: CASSIVYQGEQYF.

The CDR3 DNA sequence: TGTGCCAGCAGCCCGGGGGAGGGGGGGAGCTCCTACGAGCAGTACTTC. The encoded protein is CASSPGEGGSSYEQYF. J is TRBJ2-7 and V is TRBV7-6; D possibly corresponds to TRBD2 (7 bases). The V end lost 5 bases, the J end lost 0 bases, and 17 bases lay between the germline ends. The CDR3 is made up of 16 amino acids. Germline loops: CDR1 SGHVS, CDR2 FNYEAQ.

The chain links TRBV6-5 to TRBJ2-3; D is uncertain. The CDR3 is 12 amino acids. In germline, CDR1 is MNHEY, CDR2 SVGAGI. Trimming removed 5 bases from V and 4 bases from J, with 7 bases in between. CDR3 residues: CASSPRADTQYF. The CDR3 nucleotides read TGTGCCAGCAGTCCCCGGGCAGATACGCAGTATTTT.

Relative to its sample, this clone is medium-sized. The chain joins TRBV2 to TRBJ2-4; 7 bases agree with TRBD1. Trimming cost V 4 bases and J 5 bases; bases outside gene matches: 2. From germline, CDR1 is SNHLY and CDR2 FYNNEI. CDR3 size: 13 residues. CDR3 DNA: TGTGCCAGCAGTGGGGACAGACAAAACATTCAGTACTTC. Protein product: CASSGDRQNIQYF.

V is TRBV5-1 and J is TRBJ2-5; D is uncertain. There are 16 residues in the CDR3. V lost 4 bases and J 3 bases, leaving 19 bases between the germline ends. Germline CDR1 is SGHRS and CDR2 is YFSETQ. CDR3 residues: CASSPRTGTGKETQYF. In DNA form, the CDR3 reads TGCGCCAGCAGCCCGCGGACGGGCACTGGGAAAGAGACCCAGTACTTC.

This sequence joins TRBV15 and TRBJ2-7, with D hard to call. This CDR3 is built from 13 residues. Germline V gives CDR1 LNHNV, CDR2 YYDKDF (reference sequence). Trimming removed 0 bases from V and 7 bases from J, with 10 bases in between. The CDR3 DNA follows: TGTGCCACCAGCAGAGATTCCCTATTTGAGCAGTACTTC. Translating gives CATSRDSLFEQYF.

The chain combines TRBV6-1 with TRBJ2-1, with 7 bases lining up with TRBD1. Germline V lookup: CDR1 MNHNS, CDR2 SASEGT. This CDR3 spans 14 amino acids. The V and J ends lost 4 bases and 9 bases, in that order; junction bases with no gene match: 9. The CDR3 region is CASSAGTETSEQFF. The CDR3 nucleotides read TGTGCCAGCAGTGCCGGGACAGAGACTTCTGAGCAGTTCTTC.